A single sample is the source of the 26 T cell receptor beta chains below, sequenced in a study of T cells after yellow fever vaccination (dated by TCRdb to between 2019 and 2020). This sample's treatment or condition label indicates: live attenuated yellow fever vaccine strain. Libraries were prepared through 5' RACE. Instrument on record: Illumina NovaSeq 6000. TCRdb reprocessed the public reads (quality trimming at Q25 with fastp, clone calling with MiXCR) and kept in-frame beta chains. A single entry per CDR3 protein holds the most common genes and DNA from its merged rows. The sample profile shows some 260,000 distinct CDR3 sequences; over 4.5% of them were found once. Clones ranked in the top ten supply around 3.3% of the sample. Material: CD4+ T cells sorted from PBMCs, obtained on the day of the yellow fever booster vaccination. These receptors came from a man younger than 35 who received the YFV17D yellow fever vaccine.

This chain connects TRBV10-3 to TRBJ2-3; TRBD2 agrees at 9 bases. Germline loops: CDR1 ENHRY, CDR2 SYGVKD. J lost 5 bases, V lost 1 base, and 4 bases had no gene match. This CDR3 comprises 15 residues. The CDR3 is CAISELRGGRDTQYF. The CDR3 nucleotides are TGTGCCATCAGTGAGTTGCGGGGGGGCCGAGATACGCAGTATTTT.

This clonotype has just a few counts. V and J are TRBV12-3 or TRBV12-4 and TRBJ2-3; 8 nucleotides match TRBD1. The V segment lost 5 bases and the J segment 7 bases; nucleotides outside the gene matches: 11. The CDR3 contains 15 residues. The CDR3: CASSPRETGVNTQYF. CDR3 bases: TGTGCCAGCAGTCCTAGGGAGACAGGGGTGAATACGCAGTATTTT.

This clonotype was counted a few times. The genes are TRBV6-5 and TRBJ2-7; a possible D gene is TRBD2 (6 bases). The ends were cut back, 2 bases at V and 4 bases at J, with 9 bases in the middle. This CDR3 region has 13 residues. In germline, CDR1 is MNHEY, CDR2 SVGAGI. DNA of the CDR3: TGTGCCAGCAGTTACCGGGGGAGGTACGAGCAGTACTTC. It specifies CASSYRGRYEQYF.

The rearrangement joins TRBV4-3 to TRBJ2-5; tentative D call: TRBD2 (6 bases). Germline V CDR1 and CDR2: LGHNA, YSLEER. Trimming removed 0 bases at V and 2 bases at J, with 19 bases between. This CDR3 spans 18 amino acids. The chain's CDR3 is CASSQDWGVSGGQETQYF. The CDR3 region has the DNA TGCGCCAGCAGCCAAGATTGGGGGGTCTCTGGGGGACAAGAGACCCAGTACTTC.

This clonotype was detected many times. The J gene is TRBJ2-1, the V gene TRBV20-1; 9 positions agree with TRBD2. Germline CDR1 and CDR2: DFQATT and SNEGSKA (reference sequence). V was clipped by 3 bases and J by 0 bases; unmatched bases: 6. The CDR3 has 16 residues. The CDR3 DNA reads TGCAGTGCTAGCGTCTTAGCGGGGGCCTCCTACAATGAGCAGTTCTTC. As protein: CSASVLAGASYNEQFF.

This clonotype was seen many times. V usage is TRBV5-6 and J usage is TRBJ1-5; possible D gene TRBD1, 6 bases. The germline V and J ends were trimmed by 2 bases and 0 bases, with 15 bases remaining between them. From germline, CDR1 is SGHDT and CDR2 YYEEEE. The CDR3 spans 17 residues. DNA for the CDR3: TGTGCCAGCAGCTTCAATGTCAGGGGCTATAGCAATCAGCCCCAGCATTTT. The encoded protein is CASSFNVRGYSNQPQHF.

The chain joins TRBV5-6 to TRBJ1-5; tentative D call: TRBD1 (6 bases). CDR3 length equals 18 residues. Deletions cut 1 base from V and 1 base from J, with 18 bases between. Per germline, CDR1 SGHDT and CDR2 YYEEEE. CDR3 amino acids: CASSLTGFPLASNQPQHF. CDR3 nucleotide sequence: TGTGCCAGCAGCTTGACAGGGTTTCCTTTGGCAAGCAATCAGCCCCAGCATTTT.

This clonotype was seen many times. The rearrangement uses TRBV5-4 and TRBJ1-4, with 7 bases aligning to TRBD1. Losses at the gene ends were 4 bases for V and 7 bases for J; bases not matched to a gene: 7. The CDR3 length is 14 residues. Germline V gene data show CDR1 as SGHNT and CDR2 as YYREEE (reference sequence). The CDR3 bases are TGTGCCAGCAGCCGACAGGGAGCGGCTGAAAAACTGTTTTTT. Protein sequence: CASSRQGAAEKLFF.

This clonotype appeared a few times. The chain uses TRBV2 and TRBJ1-4; no firm D call. The V gene's germline CDR1 is SNHLY and CDR2 FYNNEI. The V gene lost 1 base and the J gene lost 7 bases, with 10 bases spanning the gap. The CDR3 covers 14 residues. CDR3 coding DNA: TGTGCCAGCAGTGAAGTGATAGGGCCTGAAAAACTGTTTTTT. Protein sequence: CASSEVIGPEKLFF.

At least ten counts were recorded for this clonotype. The V gene is TRBV6-2 or TRBV6-3, the J gene TRBJ2-4, with TRBD1 as a possible D gene (6 bases). The germline V gene encodes CDR1 MNHEY and CDR2 SVGEGT. The CDR3 has 13 amino acids. The germline V and J ends were trimmed by 7 bases and 4 bases, with 11 bases remaining between them. The CDR3 nucleotides are TGTGCCAGCAAGACAGGACAGAAAAACATTCAGTACTTC. It specifies CASKTGQKNIQYF.

The chain recombines TRBV10-3 with TRBJ2-3, with D unresolved. Germline CDR1 is ENHRY and CDR2 is SYGVKD. V lost 0 bases, J lost 0 bases, and 13 bases lay in between. The CDR3 runs 17 residues. CDR3 protein: CAISESILTPSTDTQYF. The CDR3 DNA reads as TGTGCCATCAGTGAGTCGATACTAACCCCTAGCACAGATACGCAGTATTTT.

This clonotype has only a few counts. The chain couples TRBV20-1 to TRBJ2-7; no clear D gene. Trimming cost V 0 bases and J 3 bases, with 6 bases left between them. CDR3 length equals 12 residues. Germline values: CDR1 DFQATT, CDR2 SNEGSKA (reference sequence). CDR3 loop: CSARDRVYEQYV. DNA for the CDR3: TGCAGTGCTAGAGATAGAGTCTACGAGCAGTACGTC.

V usage is TRBV11-2 and J usage is TRBJ1-2; no clear D gene. The ends were cut back, 1 base at V and 2 bases at J, with 8 bases in the middle. The germline V gene has CDR1 SGHAT and CDR2 FQNNGV. The CDR3 loop spans 14 amino acids. Written as DNA, the CDR3 is TGTGCCAGCAGCTTAGCCTGGGCCAACTATGGCTACACCTTC. Encoded protein: CASSLAWANYGYTF.

This clonotype was seen at least ten times. The gene calls are TRBV18 and TRBJ2-2; perhaps TRBD1 as D (6 bases). Germline CDR1 KGHSH, CDR2 LQKENI. The CDR3 extends over 15 amino acids. V was trimmed by 6 bases and J by 5 bases, leaving 16 bases between them. The CDR3: CASSPWTVLTGELFF. DNA for the CDR3: TGTGCCAGCTCTCCTTGGACAGTGTTAACCGGGGAGCTGTTTTTT.

This clonotype was detected a few times. This sequence joins TRBV20-1 and TRBJ2-1; TRBD1 agrees at 7 bases. CDR3 length equals 14 residues. The germline V gene encodes CDR1 DFQATT and CDR2 SNEGSKA (reference sequence). V lost 3 bases and J lost 2; bases outside the gene matches: 4. The CDR3 DNA sequence: TGCAGTGCTAGGGGGCAGGGGGCCTACAATGAGCAGTTCTTC. This translates into CSARGQGAYNEQFF.

This clonotype was detected many times. The chain couples TRBV5-1 to TRBJ2-2; the match to TRBD1 covers 7 bases. V lost 4 bases and J lost 3; bases outside the gene matches: 6. Germline V gene sequence: CDR1 SGHRS, CDR2 YFSETQ. The CDR3 totals 15 residues. The CDR3 DNA reads TGCGCCAGCAGCCCCAGGGGGTCGGACACCGGGGAGCTGTTTTTT. Translating gives CASSPRGSDTGELFF.

In this sample, this clonotype turned up a few times. The V gene is TRBV5-5, the J gene TRBJ2-7; 8 bases match TRBD1. J lost 5 bases, V lost 4 bases, and 8 bases had no gene match. The CDR3 has 14 residues. Germline V gene data show CDR1 as SGHKS and CDR2 as YYEKEE (reference sequence). The CDR3 protein is CASSARTGLHEQYV. In nucleotides, the CDR3 is TGTGCCAGCAGCGCCAGGACAGGGCTCCACGAGCAGTACGTC.

This clonotype showed up just a few times. The rearrangement uses TRBV20-1 and TRBJ1-4; TRBD1 matches at 9 bases. Germline V gives CDR1 DFQATT, CDR2 SNEGSKA (reference sequence). The CDR3 length is 15 residues. J was trimmed by 10 bases and V by 6 bases; bases with no gene match: 15. CDR3 coding DNA: TGCAGTGCGAGACAGGGGGGTCCGGAGGTTGGAAAACTGTTTTTT. This sequence encodes CSARQGGPEVGKLFF.

This clonotype was picked up a small number of times. The chain links TRBV20-1 to TRBJ2-1, with TRBD1 matching over 10 bases. CDR1 DFQATT and CDR2 SNEGSKA come from the germline V gene (reference sequence). The CDR3 runs to 12 residues. The V and J ends lost 8 bases and 9 bases, in that order; junction bases with no gene match: 7. This CDR3 is CSQDRGTGEQFF. CDR3 bases: TGCAGTCAGGACAGGGGGACTGGTGAGCAGTTCTTC.

The sample holds many counts of this clonotype. The chain recombines TRBV3-1 with TRBJ2-6; D is undetermined. The CDR3 is made up of 13 amino acids. V lost 4 bases and J lost 3, with 4 bases in between. CDR1 LGHDT and CDR2 YNNKEL come from the germline V gene (reference sequence). CDR3 sequence (DNA): TGTGCCAGCAGCCCAAGTGGGGCCAACGTCCTGACTTTC. This codes for CASSPSGANVLTF.

Here the CDR3 reads CSATLLDSNQPQHF. CDR3 coding DNA: TGCAGTGCTACCCTTCTAGATAGCAATCAGCCCCAGCATTTT. The gene calls are TRBV20-1 and TRBJ1-5, with D uncertain. In germline, CDR1 is DFQATT, CDR2 SNEGSKA (reference sequence). The CDR3 runs 14 residues. V lost 4 bases and J lost 0, with 10 bases in between.

At least ten counts were recorded for this clonotype. The gene calls are TRBV7-9 and TRBJ1-1; 7 bases are a match to TRBD1. V shed 1 base and J 3 bases; nucleotides not matched to a gene: 8. Germline CDR1 SEHNR, CDR2 FQNEAQ (reference sequence). The CDR3 consists of 16 residues. This chain's CDR3 is CASSLGQGNIYTEAFF. The CDR3 coding sequence is TGTGCCAGCAGCTTAGGACAGGGCAACATCTACACTGAAGCTTTCTTT.

This clonotype showed up just a few times. This sequence joins TRBV4-3 and TRBJ1-4; no clear D gene. Trimming pared 3 bases from V and 8 bases from J, leaving 22 bases between. Germline values: CDR1 LGHNA, CDR2 YSLEER. CDR3 size: 17 residues. This chain's CDR3 is CASSQEKERPALEKLFF. The CDR3 DNA sequence: TGCGCCAGCAGCCAGGAAAAGGAAAGACCGGCTCTCGAAAAACTGTTTTTT.

This clonotype has more than one count but fewer than ten. The V call is TRBV12-3 or TRBV12-4, the J call TRBJ1-6; TRBD1 might be the D (5 bases). The germline V and J ends were trimmed by 1 base and 7 bases, with 14 bases remaining between them. The CDR3 has 16 amino acids. CDR3 coding DNA: TGTGCCAGCAGTTTAGACAGGCCTAATGACAATTCACCCCTCCACTTT. It encodes CASSLDRPNDNSPLHF.

This clonotype was detected ten times or more. V gene TRBV5-4 combines with J gene TRBJ1-1, with D unclear. Trimming pared 2 bases from V and 0 bases from J, leaving 11 bases between. Germline V gene sequence: CDR1 SGHNT, CDR2 YYREEE (reference sequence). CDR3 size: 15 residues. Written as DNA, the CDR3 is TGTGCCAGCAGCTTATCCACCAGGATGAACACTGAAGCTTTCTTT. Translating gives CASSLSTRMNTEAFF.

This clonotype was counted a few times. The chain is built from TRBV30 and TRBJ2-3; D is unclear. The CDR3 sequence is 10 residues long. Germline loops: CDR1 GTSNPN, CDR2 SVGIG (reference sequence). V lost 5 bases to trimming and J lost 10 bases, with 10 bases between them. The CDR3 DNA reads TGTGCCTGGGGGTGGCGAGCGCAGTATTTT. Translating gives CAWGWRAQYF.